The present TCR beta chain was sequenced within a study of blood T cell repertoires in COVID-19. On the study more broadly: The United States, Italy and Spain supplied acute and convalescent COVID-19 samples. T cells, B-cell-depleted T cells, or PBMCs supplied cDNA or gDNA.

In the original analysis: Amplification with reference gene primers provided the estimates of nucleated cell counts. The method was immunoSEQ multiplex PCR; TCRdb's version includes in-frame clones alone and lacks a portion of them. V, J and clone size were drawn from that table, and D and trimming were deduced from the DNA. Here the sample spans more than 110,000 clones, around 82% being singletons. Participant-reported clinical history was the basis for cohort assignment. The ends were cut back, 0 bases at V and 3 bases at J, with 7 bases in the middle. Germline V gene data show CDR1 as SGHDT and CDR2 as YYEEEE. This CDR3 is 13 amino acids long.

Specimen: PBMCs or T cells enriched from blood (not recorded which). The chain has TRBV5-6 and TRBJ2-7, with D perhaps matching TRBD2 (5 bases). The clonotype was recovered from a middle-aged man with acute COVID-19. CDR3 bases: TGTGCCAGCAGCTTGGTGGGAGACTACGAGCAGTACTTC. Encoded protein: CASSLVGDYEQYF.